The T cell receptor beta chain described here comes from a study of Ad26.COV2.S vaccination and SARS-CoV-2 variants. Study-wide findings and caveats: Non-spike TCR breadth was similar in vaccine and placebo recipients.

Remarks on this clone: Its antigen is unknown.

Treatment meaning: about 20 received Ad26.COV2.S at low or high dose, single or two shots; five or six received placebo; per-sample allocation not given. Collection of the samples took place on day 63 after the first injection of vaccine or placebo. CDR1 and CDR2 from the germline V gene are SGHTA and FQGNSA. The CDR3 totals 15 residues. V gave up 5 bases and J gave up 8 bases, with 21 bases separating them. Produced via immunoSEQ multiplex PCR; TCRdb's table is partial and in-frame only. The repertoire holds roughly 350,000 clones, with about 86% as singletons. The chain combines TRBV7-2 with TRBJ1-2; possibly TRBD1 for D (5 bases). Sequencing was performed on peripheral blood, taken in a trial of Ad26.COV2.S vaccine versus placebo. This sequence was found in a person aged 18-60 years who received the Ad26.COV2.S COVID-19 vaccine or a placebo. The CDR3 coding sequence is TGTGCCAGCAGCCCGCAATCATTGGGGCGTGGGGGCTACACCTTC. It translates to CASSPQSLGRGGYTF.